One and the same sample provided the 24 T cell receptor beta chains below, sequenced in a study of CD8 T cells in ankylosing spondylitis. Findings and caveats of the study: What seemed typical of ankylosing spondylitis blood was a TCR beta motif built from eight highly homologous variants.

Which antigens these TCRs recognize remains unknown. One entry per CDR3 protein, called by TCRdb with MiXCR from the 5' RACE reads. The sample shows roughly 450,000 distinct CDR3 sequences, roughly 26% of them seen only once. Sequencing was done on a sample of blood, either unsorted or a sorted T cell fraction (not recorded which). Receptors originate from a male donor with ankylosing spondylitis.

The sample holds a few counts of this clonotype. The chain combines TRBV5-1 with TRBJ1-5; D is undetermined. Germline V gene data show CDR1 as SGHRS and CDR2 as YFSETQ. The CDR3 sequence is 15 residues long. V lost 0 bases to trimming and J lost 0 bases, with 7 bases between them. The CDR3 region is CASSLAGHSNQPQHF. In DNA form, the CDR3 reads TGCGCCAGCAGCTTGGCCGGGCATAGCAATCAGCCCCAGCATTTT.

In DNA form, the CDR3 reads TGTGCCAGCTCACCAGGGGCCGCCTACGAGCAGTACTTC. Protein product: CASSPGAAYEQYF. The chain links TRBV18 to TRBJ2-7; a weak D match, TRBD1 (5 bases). V was pared by 2 bases and J by 2 bases, with 7 bases between. CDR3 length equals 13 residues. Per germline, CDR1 KGHSH and CDR2 LQKENI.

J is TRBJ1-1 and V is TRBV12-3 or TRBV12-4; D gene ambiguous. With 5 bases removed from V and 8 bases from J, the gap between germline ends came to 18 bases. This CDR3 is built from 14 residues. CDR3 DNA sequence: TGTGCCAGCAGTCCACCCCTTGTTCGTATAGAAGCTTTCTTT. Encoded protein: CASSPPLVRIEAFF.

V gene TRBV5-6 combines with J gene TRBJ2-7; D gene ambiguous. This CDR3 region has 15 residues. V was pared by 2 bases and J by 2 bases, with 14 bases between. In germline, CDR1 is SGHDT, CDR2 YYEEEE. The chain's CDR3 is CASSFLDGFTYEQYF. CDR3 DNA: TGTGCCAGCAGCTTCCTAGACGGCTTTACCTACGAGCAGTACTTC.

The V call is TRBV20-1, the J call TRBJ2-1; TRBD1 agrees at 7 bases. The trim removed 5 bases at V and 6 bases at J, leaving 7 bases unmatched. The germline CDR1 and CDR2 sequences are DFQATT and SNEGSKA (reference sequence). The CDR3 totals 13 residues. The CDR3 region is CSALITGANEQFF. In nucleotides, the CDR3 is TGCAGTGCTCTTATTACAGGGGCCAATGAGCAGTTCTTC.

The chain carries TRBV20-1 and TRBJ2-3, with 9 bases aligning to TRBD2. Trimming took 2 bases from V and 6 from J; bases not matched to a gene: 15. Germline V CDR1 and CDR2: DFQATT, SNEGSKA (reference sequence). There are 17 residues in the CDR3. The DNA for the CDR3 is TGCAGTGCTAGATTGGGGAGACTAGCGGCCGGCAGGGATACGCAGTATTTT. Protein product: CSARLGRLAAGRDTQYF.

The sample holds a few counts of this clonotype. V and J are TRBV4-1 and TRBJ1-2, with unresolved D. V gave up 4 bases and J gave up 0 bases, with 18 bases separating them. Germline-derived CDR1 and CDR2 are MGHRA and YSYEKL. The CDR3 has 17 residues. The CDR3 DNA reads as TGCGCCAGCAGCCCCGAAGGGTCCCGCGGCGCTAACTATGGCTACACCTTC. As protein: CASSPEGSRGANYGYTF.

The chain is built from TRBV5-1 and TRBJ1-1; the D gene is possibly TRBD1 (5 bases). Germline V gene data show CDR1 as SGHRS and CDR2 as YFSETQ. Trimming took off 0 bases at V and 1 base at J, with 10 bases between the two ends. The CDR3 consists of 15 residues. This chain's CDR3 is CASSLAMQGNTEAFF. The CDR3 nucleotides read TGCGCCAGCAGCTTGGCCATGCAGGGGAACACTGAAGCTTTCTTT.

The rearrangement uses TRBV20-1 and TRBJ2-7, with 15 bases fitting TRBD2. The CDR3 is made up of 14 amino acids. The V gene end was trimmed by 6 bases and the J gene end by 5 bases; junction bases not matched to a gene: 5. The germline V gene encodes CDR1 DFQATT and CDR2 SNEGSKA (reference sequence). The CDR3 loop reads CSAGLAGGADEQYV. CDR3 in DNA: TGCAGTGCGGGACTAGCGGGGGGAGCCGACGAGCAGTACGTC.

This chain joins TRBV9 and TRBJ2-1; a weak D match, TRBD2 (5 bases). The CDR3 extends over 13 amino acids. Germline CDR1 SGDLS, CDR2 YYNGEE. V shed 0 bases and J shed 10 bases, with 11 bases lying between them. Here the CDR3 DNA reads TGTGCCAGCAGCGTAGCTTACGGGAACGAGCAGTTCTTC. Residues: CASSVAYGNEQFF.

Only a few counts were recorded for this clonotype. This rearrangement joins TRBV7-9 to TRBJ2-1, with a possible D match to TRBD2 (6 bases). Germline V gene sequence: CDR1 SEHNR, CDR2 FQNEAQ (reference sequence). Trimming stripped 2 bases from V and 2 bases from J, with 13 bases between. This CDR3 is built from 16 residues. The DNA of the CDR3 is TGTGCCAGCAGCTTAAAAGGCGGGGTGACCTACAATGAGCAGTTCTTC. This translates into CASSLKGGVTYNEQFF.

The chain joins TRBV7-2 to TRBJ2-7; 8 bases map to TRBD2. The CDR3 runs to 14 residues. Germline values: CDR1 SGHTA, CDR2 FQGNSA. J was trimmed by 6 bases and V by 3 bases; bases with no gene match: 7. CDR3 sequence reads: CASSFSAGTSEQYV. DNA for the CDR3: TGTGCCAGCAGCTTTTCCGCAGGGACTAGCGAGCAGTACGTC.

This clonotype was detected only a few times. The chain has TRBV2 and TRBJ2-3, with 7 positions matching TRBD1. The V segment lost 6 bases and the J segment 4 bases; nucleotides outside the gene matches: 7. CDR3 length: 14 residues. Germline CDR1 is SNHLY and CDR2 is FYNNEI. Here the CDR3 reads CASRRTGRADTQYF. For the CDR3, the DNA is TGTGCCAGCAGGCGGACAGGACGGGCAGATACGCAGTATTTT.

This clonotype has a handful of counts. V is TRBV10-3 and J is TRBJ1-1; D gene ambiguous. Germline CDR1 and CDR2: ENHRY and SYGVKD. Trimming pared 8 bases from V and 0 bases from J, leaving 10 bases between. This CDR3 is built from 13 residues. This CDR3 is CAISEHMNTEAFF. The CDR3 nucleotides read TGTGCCATCTCTGAGCACATGAACACTGAAGCTTTCTTT.

The CDR3 bases are TGCAGTGCTGCGGACTCTAGCACAGATACGCAGTATTTT. This encodes CSAADSSTDTQYF. The chain links TRBV20-1 to TRBJ2-3; weak D call: TRBD2 (5 bases). V gave up 5 bases and J gave up 0 bases, with 9 bases separating them. CDR1 is DFQATT and CDR2 is SNEGSKA in the germline V gene (reference sequence). The CDR3 is 13 amino acids.

The chain has TRBV21-1 and TRBJ1-5; the D call in the table, TRBD1, was not verified against the DNA. TRBV21-1 constitutes a pseudogene. There are 15 residues in the CDR3. In nucleotides, the CDR3 is TGTGCCAGCAGCAAGGGACAGGGGGCCGGGCAGCCCCAGCATTTT. The encoded protein is CASSKGQGAGQPQHF.

This clonotype was seen a few times. The V gene is TRBV12-3 or TRBV12-4, the J gene TRBJ1-1; D gene uncertain. The CDR3 is 13 residues long. Trimming cost V 6 bases and J 11 bases, with 19 bases left between them. CDR3 in DNA: TGTGCCAGCAGGCCCCCGGGCCTCCAAAGGGCTTTCTTT. Protein product: CASRPPGLQRAFF.

This clonotype has only a few counts. This chain links TRBV7-9 with TRBJ1-2; maybe TRBD1 (5 bases). V lost 0 bases and J 3 bases, leaving 8 bases between the germline ends. Germline V gene sequence: CDR1 SEHNR, CDR2 FQNEAQ (reference sequence). The CDR3 spans 14 residues. The CDR3 DNA is TGTGCCAGCAGCTTAGCAGAGGGGCACTATGGCTACACCTTC. Protein: CASSLAEGHYGYTF.

The table lists this clonotype with a few counts. The chain recombines TRBV24-1 with TRBJ2-2; no clear D gene. The germline gives CDR1 KGHDR, CDR2 SFDVKD. The CDR3 loop spans 12 amino acids. V was cut by 7 bases and J by 6 bases, with 8 bases left in between. CDR3 in amino acids: CATRSGSGELFF. In DNA form, the CDR3 reads TGTGCCACCAGATCCGGCTCCGGGGAGCTGTTTTTT.

This clonotype was detected a few times. The rearrangement links TRBV3-1 to TRBJ2-3, with a tentative D call TRBD2 (5 bases). CDR3 size: 12 residues. Per the germline V gene, CDR1 is LGHDT and CDR2 is YNNKEL (reference sequence). Trimming shortened V by 5 bases and J by 14 bases, and 17 bases separated the two germline ends. This CDR3 is CASSMTSGRGYF. DNA of the CDR3: TGTGCCAGCAGCATGACAAGCGGACGGGGGTATTTT.

A few counts support this clonotype. V is TRBV5-1 and J is TRBJ2-1; the D call may be TRBD1 or TRBD2 (5 bases each). The CDR3 runs 16 residues. Germline V gives CDR1 SGHRS, CDR2 YFSETQ. The V gene lost 0 bases and the J gene lost 7 bases, with 17 bases spanning the gap. As DNA, the CDR3 is TGCGCCAGCAGCTTGGTTTGGGGGAATACAGAGAATGAGCAGTTCTTC. Translating gives CASSLVWGNTENEQFF.

This clonotype has just a few counts. The rearrangement joins TRBV5-1 to TRBJ2-3; 10 nucleotides match TRBD2. The CDR3 has 19 residues. From germline, CDR1 is SGHRS and CDR2 YFSETQ. V was pared by 4 bases and J by 0 bases, with 14 bases of the junction left unmatched. CDR3 protein: CASSRTGTSASTSTDTQYF. The CDR3 DNA follows: TGCGCCAGCAGCCGTACCGGGACTAGCGCCTCTACTAGCACAGATACGCAGTATTTT. The full variable domain, completed using reference TRBV5-1 and TRBJ2-3, is KAGVTQTPRYLIKTRGQQVTLSCSPISGHRSVSWYQQTPGQGLQFLFEYFSETQRNKGNFPGRFSGRQFSNSRSEMNVSTLELGDSALYLCASSRTGTSASTSTDTQYFGPGTRLTVL.

Written as DNA, the CDR3 is TGTGCCACCAGCAGAGGGGCAGGGAGTAAGGAGACCCAGTACTTC. Translated, it gives CATSRGAGSKETQYF. This rearrangement joins TRBV15 to TRBJ2-5; the D call may be TRBD1 or TRBD2 (5 bases each). Trimming pared 1 base from V and 5 bases from J, leaving 14 bases between. CDR1 is LNHNV, CDR2 YYDKDF, per germline (reference sequence). The CDR3 contains 15 residues.

V is TRBV18 and J is TRBJ1-4; D is unresolved. This CDR3 has 16 amino acids. With 1 base removed from V and 3 bases from J, the gap between germline ends came to 12 bases. The V gene's germline CDR1 is KGHSH and CDR2 LQKENI. The chain's CDR3 is CASSPQSGPANEKLFF. The CDR3 DNA is TGTGCCAGCTCACCACAGTCCGGGCCGGCTAATGAAAAACTGTTTTTT. The complete variable domain, with remaining parts taken from reference TRBV18 and TRBJ1-4, reads NAGVMQNPRHLVRRRGQEARLRCSPMKGHSHVYWYRQLPEEGLKFMVYLQKENIIDESGMPKERFSAEFPKEGPSILRIQQVVRGDSAAYFCASSPQSGPANEKLFFGSGTQLSVL.